The 12 T cell receptor beta chains below come from one sample, sequenced in a study of OX40 agonist ivuxolimab in advanced cancers. Some clones are missing from TCRdb's copy, which holds only in-frame ones; the method was immunoSEQ multiplex PCR. This table has about 97,000 clones, about nine tenths appearing once. The sequences come from CD4+ or CD8+ T cells sorted from blood, collected in a trial of the OX40 agonist ivuxolimab. These receptors all stem from an adult with an advanced solid tumor such as melanoma, head and neck, liver or kidney cancer.

The chain couples TRBV7-2 to TRBJ2-7, with unresolved D. Germline assignment: CDR1 SGHTA and CDR2 FQGNSA. Trimming left V 2 bases short and J 0 bases short, with 14 bases between. This CDR3 spans 16 amino acids. CDR3 nucleotide sequence: TGTGCCAGCAGCTTACGAGGTAGCCCTAGCTCCTACGAGCAGTACTTC. Translated, it gives CASSLRGSPSSYEQYF.

This chain joins TRBV11-3 and TRBJ1-1, with 8 positions matching TRBD1. The germline V gene encodes CDR1 SGHNT and CDR2 YENEEA. The CDR3 covers 14 residues. V lost 5 bases to trimming and J lost 5 bases; unmatched junction nucleotides: 7. The CDR3 sequence is CASSPRTGRTEAFF. The CDR3, as DNA: TGTGCCAGCAGCCCCCGGACAGGGAGGACTGAAGCTTTCTTT. The full variable domain, with the rest looked up from reference TRBV11-3 and TRBJ1-1, is EAGVVQSPRYKIIEKKQPVAFWCNPISGHNTLYWYLQNLGQGPELLIRYENEEAVDDSQLPKDRFSAERLKGVDSTLKIQPAELGDSAVYLCASSPRTGRTEAFFGQGTRLTVV.

The chain combines TRBV10-2 with TRBJ2-7, with TRBD1 as a possible D gene (5 bases). The V gene's germline CDR1 is WSHSY and CDR2 SAAADI. The ends were cut back, 6 bases at V and 6 bases at J, with 12 bases in the middle. This CDR3 is 12 amino acids long. The CDR3 DNA sequence: TGCGCCAGCAGCCTAGGACATCTCGAGCAGTACTTC. It is translated as CASSLGHLEQYF.

DNA for the CDR3: TGTGCCAGCAGCTTACGGCAGGGGGAAAAACTGTTTTTT. Translating gives CASSLRQGEKLFF. The chain employs TRBV7-3 and TRBJ1-4, with D possibly TRBD1 on 6 matching bases. The CDR3 length is 13 residues. Germline lookup yields CDR1 SGHTA and CDR2 FQGTGA. V was shortened by 2 bases and J by 8 bases, with 9 bases between the two germline ends.

In its sample, this clone was seen once. The chain uses TRBV7-9 and TRBJ2-7; TRBD2 is a possible D gene (5 bases). Germline V gene sequence: CDR1 SEHNR, CDR2 FQNEAQ (reference sequence). The CDR3 has 13 residues. V lost 3 bases and J 2 bases, leaving 8 bases between the germline ends. This chain's CDR3 is CASSLSGTYEQYF. For the CDR3, the DNA is TGTGCCAGCAGCTTGTCGGGGACCTACGAGCAGTACTTC.

This chain joins TRBV30 and TRBJ2-5, with D perhaps TRBD1 or TRBD2 (5 bases each). The assigned J gene may be wrong: the sequence end matches TRBJ2-7 better. Germline V gene data show CDR1 as GTSNPN and CDR2 as SVGIG (reference sequence). CDR3 size: 14 residues. The CDR3 DNA is TGTGCCTCCTCGAGGGGTAATCTTTACTACGAGCAGTACTTC. Amino acid sequence: CASSRGNLYYEQYF.

The V and J genes are TRBV6-5 and TRBJ1-1; D call uncertain. Looked up from germline, CDR1 is MNHEY and CDR2 is SVGAGI. The CDR3 has 11 residues. V lost 6 bases and J 1 base, leaving 3 bases between the germline ends. CDR3 protein: CASRKNTEAFF. In DNA, the CDR3 is TGTGCCAGCAGGAAGAACACTGAAGCTTTCTTT.

The genes are TRBV7-6 and TRBJ2-7, with 14 bases matching TRBD2. Germline CDR1 reads SGHVS; CDR2 reads FNYEAQ. The V segment lost 5 bases and the J segment 1 base; nucleotides outside the gene matches: 4. There are 16 residues in the CDR3. CDR3 protein: CASSPRLAGGSYEQYF. Here the CDR3 DNA reads TGTGCCAGCAGCCCAAGACTAGCGGGAGGGTCCTACGAGCAGTACTTC. Using reference TRBV7-6 and TRBJ2-7 for the parts outside the CDR3, the full variable domain is GAGVSQSPRYKVTKRGQDVALRCDPISGHVSLYWYRQALGQGPEFLTYFNYEAQQDKSGLPNDRFSAERPEGSISTLTIQRTEQRDSAMYRCASSPRLAGGSYEQYFGPGTRLTVT.

This clone was seen a few times. The chain links TRBV6-5 to TRBJ2-7; D gene ambiguous. CDR1 and CDR2 (germline): MNHEY, SVGAGI. Between the trimmed V and J ends, which lost 1 base and 6 bases, there was a span of 4 bases. This CDR3 has 11 amino acids. The CDR3 nucleotides are TGTGCCAGCAGTTACTTGGGCGAGCAGTACTTC. Translation gives CASSYLGEQYF.

The CDR3 DNA is TGTGCCAGCAGTTTAGGCCCAGCGGGCTACACCTTC. It specifies CASSLGPAGYTF. The V call is TRBV28, the J call TRBJ1-2; D not certain. Trimming left V 2 bases short and J 8 bases short, with 9 bases between. The CDR3 runs 12 residues. The germline gives CDR1 MDHEN, CDR2 SYDVKM.

The chain has TRBV6-5 and TRBJ1-4; weak D call: TRBD1 (5 bases). The V gene's germline CDR1 is MNHEY and CDR2 SVGAGI. CDR3 size: 13 residues. The germline V and J ends were trimmed by 0 bases and 6 bases, with 5 bases remaining between them. CDR3 amino acids: CASSYSQDEKLFF. In DNA, the CDR3 is TGTGCCAGCAGTTACTCACAGGATGAAAAACTGTTTTTT.

This clone was detected only once. V usage is TRBV6-1 and J usage is TRBJ1-2; 8 bases agree with TRBD1. CDR1 is MNHNS and CDR2 is SASEGT in the germline V gene. J gave up 3 bases and V 5 bases, and 2 bases lay outside the gene matches. The CDR3 spans 13 residues. CDR3 amino acids: CASSTTGDYGYTF. DNA for the CDR3: TGTGCCAGCAGTACGACAGGGGACTATGGCTACACCTTC.